This T cell receptor (beta chain) was observed in a study of blood T cells in healthy people across ages (dated by TCRdb to the mid-2010s). Looking at the study overall: In model experiments, roughly one uniquely barcoded TCR beta cDNA molecule per two T cells was captured by template switching. Donors of different ages were randomly distributed across sequencing lanes to avoid experimental bias. Four age groups were formed from the donors: young (average 16 years), middle-aged (around 41), aged (approximately 60) and long-lived (approximately 78). Age-related changes in TCR beta repertoire diversity were measured in the study by deep sequencing normalized with unique cDNA molecular identifiers. For two donors (one aged 18 to 30 and one aged 80 or older), the study analyzed two additional independent replicas of 1 million unique cDNA reads from the same blood draw. Points the paper makes about the study in general: Since profiling was done on bulk unsorted PBMCs, naive and antigen-experienced compartments could not be conclusively compared. There was a strong correlation between observed TCR beta diversity and the percentage of naive T cells measured by flow cytometry. The CMV infection status of donors was not known, potentially confounding age-related changes in expanded clonotypes. Estimates of total diversity based on one million sequenced T cells were considered lower bounds and underestimates. As age increased, observed TCR beta diversity per million T cells dropped in a roughly linear way, and a significant reduction was already evident by age 40. Compared with the aged group, the long-lived group had more naive CD4+ T cells, fewer expanded clones and increased TCR diversity, a pattern suggesting age selection.

The CDR3 measures 14 amino acids from cysteine to phenylalanine. Of the read, only the CDR3 DNA is kept; its 42 bases are in frame from base 1. For CDR1 and CDR2, the germline V gene lists SGHDN and FVKESK. A distance of 10 bases separates the germline ends of V and J, which lose 0 bases and 5 bases respectively. Donors were 39 systemically healthy Caucasian individuals from Russia aged 6 to 90 years. Each donor gave about 9.8 milliliters of peripheral blood, drawn into EDTA-treated Vacutainer tubes. Ficoll-Paque density-gradient centrifugation was used to isolate PBMCs, with at least 6.5 million obtained per sample. Trizol reagent was used to extract total RNA from PBMCs, with at least 5.5 micrograms per sample. The percentages of naive CD45RAhigh/CD27high T cells were determined by flow cytometry on a PBMC aliquot from every donor. In its sample, this clonotype was seen a few times. Its recognized antigen is unknown. Qualities for individual bases were not recorded, and no much larger clone is one base off.

Library construction relied on 5' RACE. TCRdb names Illumina HiSeq 2500 as the instrument used. A second PCR of about 6 to 12 cycles was run with a J-beta primer mix and a sample-barcoded 5' primer. A unique molecular identifier was introduced onto each TCR beta cDNA molecule by a template-switch 5' adaptor carrying 12 random nucleotides. Each sample yielded at least 3 million CDR3-containing paired-end reads. First-strand cDNA synthesis was performed from all RNA using the Mint cDNA synthesis kit, with priming by a TRBC-specific oligonucleotide. All cDNA was treated with uracil-DNA glycosylase and then went through a first 18-cycle PCR with the universal primers M1SS and BC2_uni_R. As for the authors' bioinformatics: For normalization, 1 million high-quality reads, each with a distinct molecular identifier, were randomly selected from each sample. Reads sharing molecular identifiers were discarded rather than binned into consensus sequences. MiTCR, with a Q25 quality threshold and the strictest error-elimination algorithm, was used for CDR3 identification, clonotype clustering and error correction. Lower-bound total TCR beta diversity was estimated with a nonparametric unseen species model using Euler transformation. The public reads were reprocessed in TCRdb via fastp at Q25 and MiXCR, keeping in-frame beta chains. Duplicate CDR3 protein sequences are folded into a single record with the most common DNA and genes. These V and J calls rely on TCRdb rather than the paper's analysis. A total of some 1.1 million distinct CDR3 sequences appear in this sample, about two fifths of them only once. Clones ranked in the top ten supply around 12% of the sample.

The specimen was blood. The TCR originated in a man younger than 35 in good health. The V gene is TRBV14 and the J gene is TRBJ1-2; the D gene is perhaps TRBD1, on 5 matching bases. The DNA sequence is given as TGTGCCAGCAGCCAAGATTCGGGGGTTTATGGCTACACCTTC. Translation gives CASSQDSGVYGYTF.